This T cell receptor beta chain was sequenced for a study of T cells in localized non-small cell lung cancer. Study-level findings and limits: Uninvolved adjacent lung had more T cell clonality than any other tissue, topping tumor.

A note on this clone: Its antigen is as yet unknown.

The table came from immunoSEQ multiplex PCR; TCRdb's copy has only in-frame clones and leaves some out. Of tens of thousands of clones in the sample, about 89% were seen once. Trimming removed 6 bases from V and 7 bases from J; junction bases left unmatched: 8. There are 13 residues in the CDR3. Germline V lookup: CDR1 SNHLY, CDR2 FYNNEI. The sequence was obtained from a man aged 35 to 69 with stage I lung adenocarcinoma. The chain has TRBV2 and TRBJ2-7; 8 bases are a match to TRBD1. This sample comprised peripheral blood, obtained before any cancer treatment. CDR3 nucleotide sequence: TGTGCCAGCAGCCAGGGACAGGTTGGGGAGCAGTACTTC. This translates into CASSQGQVGEQYF.